This T cell receptor beta chain was sequenced during a study of blood T cells in healthy people across ages. Sample-barcoded 5' priming and a J-beta primer mix drove a second PCR of roughly 7 to 11 cycles. One entry per CDR3 protein, called by TCRdb with MiXCR from the 5' RACE reads. The sample records about 930,000 distinct CDR3 sequences, about 29% being singletons. The germline V gene has CDR1 SGHTA and CDR2 FQGNSA. V was shortened by 1 base and J by 5 bases, with 11 bases between the two germline ends. CDR3 size: 15 residues. This clonotype was observed a handful of times. This sample was also put to use in a study of T cells of mothers and their children.

The gene calls are TRBV7-2 and TRBJ1-4; D remains unclear. The TCR sequence derives from a woman in her forties in good health. The material sequenced was blood. CDR3 residues: CASSLGGRRNEKLFF. CDR3 nucleotide sequence: TGTGCCAGCAGCTTAGGAGGGCGGCGAAATGAAAAACTGTTTTTT.